This TCR beta chain was found in a study of CD8 T cells in ankylosing spondylitis. It was by quantitative 5'-RACE with molecular barcodes that TCR beta libraries were made. TCRdb re-called the 5' RACE reads through MiXCR, storing one row per CDR3 protein. The profile shows 670,000 or so distinct CDR3 sequences, under 20% of them singletons. Overall study findings and caveats: What seemed typical of ankylosing spondylitis blood was a TCR beta motif built from fewer than ten highly homologous variants. Clones linked to disease were reported to show significant enrichment in matched ankylosing spondylitis synovial fluid.

Regarding this clonotype: Its specificity is unknown.

The CDR3 covers 14 residues. V was trimmed by 5 bases and J by 4 bases, leaving 15 bases between them. The chain links TRBV12-3 or TRBV12-4 to TRBJ2-7; unclear D gene. The sample taken for sequencing was blood, either unsorted or a sorted T cell fraction (not recorded which). The receptor was isolated from a male donor with ankylosing spondylitis. This CDR3 reads CASSQDQRFYEQYF. The DNA of the CDR3 is TGTGCCAGCAGTCAGGACCAGAGATTTTACGAGCAGTACTTC.